This T cell receptor beta chain originates from a study of blood T cells in healthy people across ages. This CDR3 spans 17 amino acids. Per germline, CDR1 SGHTA and CDR2 FQGNSA. The use of a sample-barcoded 5' primer and a J-beta primer mix characterized a second PCR of about 7 to 12 cycles. TCRdb processed the 5' RACE reads anew with MiXCR; each CDR3 protein has one entry. The table includes fewer than 900,000 distinct CDR3 sequences, under 40% detected once. Whole-study results and caveats: CMV status of donors was not determined, possibly confounding expanded clonotype changes.

With regard to this clonotype: No antigen is known for it.

The sequenced sample was blood. The V and J genes are TRBV7-2 and TRBJ2-4; weak D call: TRBD1 (6 bases). Matching the DNA end better, TRBJ2-7 makes the J call doubtful. The TCR was taken from a man aged 18 to 30 in good health. Here the CDR3 reads CASSPKGVQGSVYEQYF. The CDR3 DNA is TGTGCCAGCAGCCCTAAAGGGGTACAGGGCTCCGTTTACGAGCAGTACTTC.